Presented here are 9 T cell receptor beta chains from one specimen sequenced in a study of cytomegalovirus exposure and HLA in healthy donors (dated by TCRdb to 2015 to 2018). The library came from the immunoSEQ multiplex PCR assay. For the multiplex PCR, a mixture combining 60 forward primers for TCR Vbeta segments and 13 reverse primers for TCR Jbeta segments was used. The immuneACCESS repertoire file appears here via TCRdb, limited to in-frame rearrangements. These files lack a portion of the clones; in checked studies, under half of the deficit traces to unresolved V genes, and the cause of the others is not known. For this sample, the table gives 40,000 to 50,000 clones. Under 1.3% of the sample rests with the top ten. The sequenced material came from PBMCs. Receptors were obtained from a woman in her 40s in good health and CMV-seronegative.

The CDR3 DNA is TGTGCCAGCAGGTACCGGGACAACCCGGCCTACGAGCAGTACTTC. Protein sequence: CASRYRDNPAYEQYF. V usage is TRBV14 and J usage is TRBJ2-7; the D gene is possibly TRBD1 (6 bases). CDR1 SGHDN and CDR2 FVKESK come from the germline V gene. This CDR3 contains 15 residues. The V and J ends lost 6 bases and 2 bases respectively, with 17 bases between them.

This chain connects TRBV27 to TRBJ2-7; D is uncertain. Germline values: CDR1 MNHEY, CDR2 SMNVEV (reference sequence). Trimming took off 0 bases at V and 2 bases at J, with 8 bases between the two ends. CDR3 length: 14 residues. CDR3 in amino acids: CASSLSSGAYEQYF. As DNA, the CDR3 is TGTGCCAGCAGTTTATCGTCAGGCGCCTACGAGCAGTACTTC.

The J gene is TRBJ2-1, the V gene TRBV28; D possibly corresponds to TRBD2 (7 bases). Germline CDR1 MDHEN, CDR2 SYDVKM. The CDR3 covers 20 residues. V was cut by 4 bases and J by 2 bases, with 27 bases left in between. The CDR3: CASSSSGGARIGWPYNEQFF. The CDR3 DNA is TGTGCCAGCAGTTCCTCTGGGGGGGCGCGGATCGGGTGGCCCTACAATGAGCAGTTCTTC.

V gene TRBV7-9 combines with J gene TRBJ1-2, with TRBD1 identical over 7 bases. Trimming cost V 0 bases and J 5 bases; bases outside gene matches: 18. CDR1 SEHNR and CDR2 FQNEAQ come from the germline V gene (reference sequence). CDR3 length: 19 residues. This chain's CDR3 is CASSLAPDLRTGQDYGYTF. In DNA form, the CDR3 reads TGTGCCAGCAGCTTAGCACCCGACCTTAGGACAGGACAGGATTATGGCTACACCTTC.

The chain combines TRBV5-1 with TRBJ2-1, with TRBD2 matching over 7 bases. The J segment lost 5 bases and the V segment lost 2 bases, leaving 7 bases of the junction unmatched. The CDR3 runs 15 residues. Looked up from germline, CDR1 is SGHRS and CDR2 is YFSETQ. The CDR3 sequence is CASSFSLAADNEQFF. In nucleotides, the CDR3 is TGCGCCAGCAGCTTTTCGCTAGCGGCGGACAATGAGCAGTTCTTC. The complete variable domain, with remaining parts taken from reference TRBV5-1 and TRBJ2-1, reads KAGVTQTPRYLIKTRGQQVTLSCSPISGHRSVSWYQQTPGQGLQFLFEYFSETQRNKGNFPGRFSGRQFSNSRSEMNVSTLELGDSALYLCASSFSLAADNEQFFGPGTRLTVL.

The CDR3 DNA follows: TGTGCCAGTAGTATGGCATACAGGAGGGGCAATCAGCCCCAGCATTTT. Protein sequence: CASSMAYRRGNQPQHF. The V and J genes are TRBV19 and TRBJ1-5, with a tentative D call TRBD1 (5 bases). The germline V and J ends were trimmed by 3 bases and 2 bases, with 14 bases remaining between them. The CDR3 has 16 residues. CDR1 and CDR2 from the germline V gene are LNHDA and SQIVND (reference sequence).

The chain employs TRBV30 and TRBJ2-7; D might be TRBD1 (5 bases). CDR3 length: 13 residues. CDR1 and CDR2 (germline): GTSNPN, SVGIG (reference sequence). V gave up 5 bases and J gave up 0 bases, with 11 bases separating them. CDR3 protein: CAWAPDNSYEQYF. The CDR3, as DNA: TGTGCCTGGGCGCCGGACAACTCCTACGAGCAGTACTTC. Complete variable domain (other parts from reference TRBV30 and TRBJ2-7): SQTIHQWPATLVQPVGSPLSLECTVEGTSNPNLYWYRQAAGRGLQLLFYSVGIGQISSEVPQNLSASRPQDRQFILSSKKLLLSDSGFYLCAWAPDNSYEQYFGPGTRLTVT.

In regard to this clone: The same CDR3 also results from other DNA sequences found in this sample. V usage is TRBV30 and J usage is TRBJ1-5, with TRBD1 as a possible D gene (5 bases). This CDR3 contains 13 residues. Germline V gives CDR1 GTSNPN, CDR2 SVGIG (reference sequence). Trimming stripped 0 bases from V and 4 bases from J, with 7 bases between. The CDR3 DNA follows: TGTGCCTGGAGTGTTGACAGTAATCAGCCCCAGCATTTT. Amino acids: CAWSVDSNQPQHF.

The CDR3 loop reads CASRWLAGGNNEQFF. CDR3 DNA sequence: TGTGCCAGCAGATGGTTGGCAGGGGGAAACAATGAGCAGTTCTTC. This chain connects TRBV2 to TRBJ2-1; 7 bases are shared with TRBD1. Germline CDR1 and CDR2: SNHLY and FYNNEI. The CDR3 contains 15 residues. Unmatched junction bases numbered 10, after V lost 6 bases and J lost 5 bases.